Sequencing of this T cell receptor beta chain was carried out in a study of response to subunit inactivated influenza vaccine. In this sample, this clonotype turned up many times. Its antigen is currently unknown. TCRdb re-called the RT-PCR reads with MiXCR, one entry per CDR3 protein. The table has roughly 620,000 distinct CDR3 sequences, around 11% seen once. Overall study results and limits: That few new T cells are recruited by each seasonal influenza vaccination was the authors' suggestion.

Germline V lookup: CDR1 SGHDT, CDR2 YYEEEE. V shed 1 base and J shed 5 bases, with 10 bases lying between them. The CDR3 loop spans 13 amino acids. These data also featured in a second study, about T cells expressing NK-cell markers. That source notes: For TCR beta, cDNA was produced by 5'RACE template switching with UMIs. Of eight sequenced donors, seven were HCMV-seropositive and one HCMV-seronegative. A range of roughly 1.0-8% of CD8+ T cells consisted of dominant NKG2C+ clonotypes in 5 to 7 donors. There were a handful of donors in whom these clonotypes also led the CD3+CD56-NKG2C+ fraction.

Sequencing was performed on PBMCs from blood, taken on the day of vaccination. This clonotype originated in a man between 50 and 59 years old who received an inactivated influenza vaccine. The chain has TRBV5-6 and TRBJ2-7; D is undetermined. The CDR3 sequence is CASSLRGTNEQYF. The CDR3 DNA follows: TGTGCCAGCAGCTTGCGCGGAACCAACGAGCAGTACTTC. Drawing the rest from reference TRBV5-6 and TRBJ2-7, the complete variable domain is DAGVTQSPTHLIKTRGQQVTLRCSPKSGHDTVSWYQQALGQGPQFIFQYYEEEERQRGNFPDRFSGHQFPNYSSELNVNALLLGDSALYLCASSLRGTNEQYFGPGTRLTVT.